This TCR beta chain is from a study of T cells after yellow fever vaccination. With regard to this clonotype: Its matching antigen is unknown.

Findings of the study overall: Weaker, the secondary response peaked sooner, at day 5 versus 15. There was a small share of clonotypes that showed up in both the CD4 and CD8 compartments. A large majority of primary-vaccination clones showed up again after the booster (approximately 95% CD4, around 90% CD8).

Universal primer sites and UMIs were introduced during 5'RACE template-switching synthesis of TCR cDNA. TCRdb used MiXCR to reprocess the 5' RACE reads, holding one entry per CDR3 protein. The sample shows 300,000 to 400,000 distinct CDR3 sequences, 8.7% of them seen only once. Trimming took off 4 bases at V and 4 bases at J, with 13 bases between the two ends. The CDR3 is made up of 14 amino acids. CDR1 and CDR2 from the germline V gene are SGHTA and FQGNSA. This specimen consisted of PBMCs, obtained on the day of the first yellow fever vaccination. This rearrangement joins TRBV7-2 to TRBJ1-2, with a possible D match to TRBD1 (5 bases). The origin of this receptor is a man between 18 and 29 years old who received the YFV17D yellow fever vaccine. CDR3 in DNA: TGTGCCAGCAGCTCCACAGGTTGGACCTATGGCTACACCTTC. Translating it yields CASSSTGWTYGYTF.